Listed below are T cell receptor beta chains from one sample, sequenced in a study of blood T cell repertoires in COVID-19. The data were produced by immunoSEQ multiplex PCR, yet TCRdb's version contains in-frame clones alone and is incomplete. This sample yields 300,000 to 450,000 clones, of which 85% are seen a single time; roughly 3.7% belongs to the top ten. The source material was peripheral blood. The receptor set was obtained from a woman aged 18-29 years with acute or convalescent COVID-19. Both conserved end residues are part of each CDR3. Each record gives: V gene, D gene, clone size, J gene, CDR3 DNA, CDR3 protein. D genes are given only for firm matches. A row's size may be missing; if present it is once, few, many or a size class.

V gene: TRBV6-5; D gene: TRBD1; clone size: .; J gene: TRBJ1-1; CDR3 DNA: TGTGCCAGCAGTACCGGGACAGCGAGGACTGAAGCTTTCTTT; CDR3 protein: CASSTGTARTEAFF
V gene: TRBV2; D gene: .; clone size: .; J gene: TRBJ2-5; CDR3 DNA: TGTGCCAGCAGTTACATGGAGGTGGAGACCCAGTACTTC; CDR3 protein: CASSYMEVETQYF
V gene: TRBV4-1; D gene: .; clone size: .; J gene: TRBJ1-3; CDR3 DNA: TGCGCCAGCAGCCAAGGAGCTGGGAGCTCTGGAAACACCATATATTTT; CDR3 protein: CASSQGAGSSGNTIYF
V gene: TRBV28; D gene: .; clone size: .; J gene: TRBJ2-1; CDR3 DNA: TGTGCCAGCAGTAACCCTTTGAGGGAAGACTACAATGAGCAGTTCTTC; CDR3 protein: CASSNPLREDYNEQFF
V gene: TRBV27; D gene: .; clone size: .; J gene: TRBJ2-3; CDR3 DNA: .; CDR3 protein: CASSFGSGTDTQYF
V gene: TRBV13; D gene: TRBD2; clone size: .; J gene: TRBJ2-7; CDR3 DNA: TGTGCCAGCAGCCCATCTAGCGGGTCCTCCTACGAGCAGTACTTC; CDR3 protein: CASSPSSGSSYEQYF
V gene: TRBV18; D gene: .; clone size: .; J gene: TRBJ1-6; CDR3 DNA: TGTGCCAGCTCACCACGGCAAGATGATTCACCCCTCCACTTT; CDR3 protein: CASSPRQDDSPLHF
V gene: TRBV15; D gene: .; clone size: .; J gene: TRBJ2-5; CDR3 DNA: TGTGCCACCAGCAGAGATCTCGTGAGACAGCAAGAGACCCAGTACTTC; CDR3 protein: CATSRDLVRQQETQYF
V gene: TRBV6-5; D gene: .; clone size: .; J gene: TRBJ1-1; CDR3 DNA: TGTGCCAGCAGCCGTGGGGGGGACACTGAAGCTTTCTTT; CDR3 protein: CASSRGGDTEAFF
V gene: TRBV5-1; D gene: TRBD1; clone size: .; J gene: TRBJ1-1; CDR3 DNA: TGCGCCAGCAGCGACGGGACAGGGGGAGCGAACACTGAAGCTTTCTTT; CDR3 protein: CASSDGTGGANTEAFF
V gene: TRBV10-2; D gene: TRBD2; clone size: .; J gene: TRBJ2-2; CDR3 DNA: TGCGCCAGCAGACCTACAGGGACTAGCGGGATCTACACCGGGGAGCTGTTTTTT; CDR3 protein: CASRPTGTSGIYTGELFF
V gene: TRBV12-3/TRBV12-4; D gene: .; clone size: .; J gene: TRBJ1-1; CDR3 DNA: TGTGCCAGCAGTTTATTTGGTACGGTAGCTTTCTTT; CDR3 protein: CASSLFGTVAFF
V gene: TRBV5-6; D gene: .; clone size: .; J gene: TRBJ2-7; CDR3 DNA: TGTGCCAGCAGCTTGGGGGAGCCTGGCGAGCAGTACTTC; CDR3 protein: CASSLGEPGEQYF
V gene: TRBV5-1; D gene: TRBD1; clone size: .; J gene: TRBJ1-2; CDR3 DNA: TGCGCCAGCAGCTTGGCGGCAGGGGGCCGTCGGGGCTACACCTTC; CDR3 protein: CASSLAAGGRRGYTF
V gene: TRBV9; D gene: .; clone size: .; J gene: TRBJ1-4; CDR3 DNA: TGTGCCAGCAGCGTAGGCAGGGCCAATGAAAAACTGTTTTTT; CDR3 protein: CASSVGRANEKLFF
V gene: TRBV13; D gene: TRBD2; clone size: .; J gene: TRBJ2-1; CDR3 DNA: TGTGCCAGCAGCCCAGCCCTAGCGGGGGGGGAAGAGCAGTTCTTC; CDR3 protein: CASSPALAGGEEQFF
V gene: TRBV6-5; D gene: .; clone size: .; J gene: TRBJ2-1; CDR3 DNA: TGTGCCAGCAGCCGGAGCCGCAATGAGCAGTTCTTC; CDR3 protein: CASSRSRNEQFF
V gene: TRBV24-1; D gene: TRBD1; clone size: .; J gene: TRBJ2-7; CDR3 DNA: TGTGCCACCAGTGCGAGGACAGGGCGTAACGAGCAGTACTTC; CDR3 protein: CATSARTGRNEQYF
V gene: TRBV9; D gene: .; clone size: .; J gene: TRBJ1-1; CDR3 DNA: TGTGCCAGCAGCGTAGGGGACACTCCTATGAACACTGAAGCTTTCTTT; CDR3 protein: CASSVGDTPMNTEAFF
V gene: TRBV15; D gene: TRBD1; clone size: .; J gene: TRBJ1-5; CDR3 DNA: TGTGCCACCAGCAGAGATGACAGGGGAGGGGGTCAGCCCCAGCATTTT; CDR3 protein: CATSRDDRGGGQPQHF
V gene: TRBV7-3; D gene: TRBD2; clone size: once; J gene: TRBJ2-7; CDR3 DNA: TGTGCCAGCAGCCTCTCGGGACTAGCGGGAAGCGAGCAGTACTTC; CDR3 protein: CASSLSGLAGSEQYF
V gene: TRBV5-5; D gene: .; clone size: .; J gene: TRBJ2-3; CDR3 DNA: TGTGCCAGCGAGAGATCGGCTCCCCGAGGGCAGTATTTT; CDR3 protein: CASERSAPRGQYF
V gene: TRBV20-1; D gene: TRBD2; clone size: once; J gene: TRBJ2-2; CDR3 DNA: TGCAGTGCTAGTGCTAGCGGGGCCACCGGGGAGCTGTTTTTT; CDR3 protein: CSASASGATGELFF
V gene: TRBV13; D gene: TRBD2; clone size: .; J gene: TRBJ2-4; CDR3 DNA: TGTGCCAGCAGCTGGGGACTAGCGGGTTCAGTCGGAAACATTCAGTACTTC; CDR3 protein: CASSWGLAGSVGNIQYF
V gene: TRBV15; D gene: .; clone size: .; J gene: TRBJ1-5; CDR3 DNA: TGTGCCACCAGCCACCTGCGGGGAAATGGGAATCAGCCCCAGCATTTT; CDR3 protein: CATSHLRGNGNQPQHF
V gene: TRBV6-6; D gene: TRBD2; clone size: .; J gene: TRBJ2-5; CDR3 DNA: TGTGCCAGCAGTCCCCGATTGGGGGGACTACAAGAGACCCAGTACTTC; CDR3 protein: CASSPRLGGLQETQYF
V gene: TRBV6-5; D gene: TRBD1; clone size: .; J gene: TRBJ1-4; CDR3 DNA: TGTGCCAGCAGGTTCGACAGGGCAACTAATGAAAAACTGTTTTTT; CDR3 protein: CASRFDRATNEKLFF
V gene: TRBV24-1; D gene: .; clone size: .; J gene: TRBJ1-5; CDR3 DNA: TGTGCCACCAGTGGGGGGGTCAATCAGCCCCAGCATTTT; CDR3 protein: CATSGGVNQPQHF
V gene: TRBV7-2; D gene: TRBD1; clone size: .; J gene: TRBJ1-2; CDR3 DNA: TGTGCCAGCAGCTTTCGGGGACAGGGGGCGAGCTACACCTTC; CDR3 protein: CASSFRGQGASYTF
V gene: TRBV7-8; D gene: .; clone size: .; J gene: TRBJ2-5; CDR3 DNA: TGTGCCAGCAGCTTAGATACGCAGGAAGAGACCCAGTACTTC; CDR3 protein: CASSLDTQEETQYF
V gene: TRBV28; D gene: .; clone size: .; J gene: TRBJ1-2; CDR3 DNA: TGTGCCAGTACTGGGAGATCTGACTATGGCTACACCTTC; CDR3 protein: CASTGRSDYGYTF
V gene: TRBV5-1; D gene: .; clone size: .; J gene: TRBJ1-4; CDR3 DNA: TGCGCCAGCAGCTTATCCCGGACAGATTCTAATGAAAAACTGTTTTTT; CDR3 protein: CASSLSRTDSNEKLFF
V gene: TRBV7-9; D gene: TRBD1; clone size: .; J gene: TRBJ2-1; CDR3 DNA: TGTGCCAGCAGCGGGCCAGGGGGCTCCTACAATGAGCAGTTCTTC; CDR3 protein: CASSGPGGSYNEQFF
V gene: TRBV7-9; D gene: TRBD1; clone size: .; J gene: TRBJ2-2; CDR3 DNA: TGTGCCAGCAACACAGACAGGGGGCGAACCGGGGAGCTGTTTTTT; CDR3 protein: CASNTDRGRTGELFF
V gene: TRBV7-9; D gene: .; clone size: .; J gene: TRBJ1-1; CDR3 DNA: TGTGCCAGCAGCTCATACCTCCCGGACAGCGAAGCTTTCTTT; CDR3 protein: CASSSYLPDSEAFF
V gene: TRBV5-4; D gene: TRBD1; clone size: .; J gene: TRBJ1-1; CDR3 DNA: TGTGCCAGCAGCCCACAGGGGAATGAAGCTTTCTTT; CDR3 protein: CASSPQGNEAFF
V gene: TRBV19; D gene: .; clone size: .; J gene: TRBJ1-2; CDR3 DNA: TGTGCCAGTAGTAGCAGGTTTGGCTACACCTTC; CDR3 protein: CASSSRFGYTF
V gene: TRBV7-3; D gene: TRBD1; clone size: .; J gene: TRBJ2-1; CDR3 DNA: TGTGCCAGCAGCTTTGCGCTGACAGGGGAGTTCGCTGAGCAGTTCTTC; CDR3 protein: CASSFALTGEFAEQFF
V gene: TRBV12-3/TRBV12-4; D gene: .; clone size: .; J gene: TRBJ2-5; CDR3 DNA: TGTGCCAGCAAATCAATGTACCAAGAGACCCAGTACTTC; CDR3 protein: CASKSMYQETQYF
V gene: TRBV24-1; D gene: TRBD1; clone size: .; J gene: TRBJ1-4; CDR3 DNA: TGTGCCACCAGTGATTTGGGGGCAGGACAGGGTTTGGAAAAACTGTTTTTT; CDR3 protein: CATSDLGAGQGLEKLFF
V gene: TRBV7-9; D gene: TRBD2; clone size: .; J gene: TRBJ2-3; CDR3 DNA: TGTGCCAGCAGCTATCAAGTTTCCGGGACTAGTCTAACAGATACGCAGTATTTT; CDR3 protein: CASSYQVSGTSLTDTQYF
V gene: TRBV9; D gene: .; clone size: .; J gene: TRBJ2-3; CDR3 DNA: TGTGCCAGCAGCGTAAGTCAAGGGGGCACAGATACGCAGTATTTT; CDR3 protein: CASSVSQGGTDTQYF
V gene: TRBV30; D gene: .; clone size: .; J gene: TRBJ1-5; CDR3 DNA: TGTGCCTGGAGTGTACCGGACACGGAACATTATAGCAATCAGCCCCAGCATTTT; CDR3 protein: CAWSVPDTEHYSNQPQHF
V gene: TRBV2; D gene: .; clone size: .; J gene: TRBJ1-2; CDR3 DNA: TGTGCCAGCAGTACCACAGGGATCGGCTACACCTTC; CDR3 protein: CASSTTGIGYTF
V gene: TRBV11-2; D gene: TRBD2; clone size: .; J gene: TRBJ2-1; CDR3 DNA: TGTGCCAGCAGCTTAGATGGGACTAGCATGAATGAGCAGTTCTTC; CDR3 protein: CASSLDGTSMNEQFF
V gene: TRBV19; D gene: TRBD2; clone size: .; J gene: TRBJ2-1; CDR3 DNA: TGTGCCAGTAGTAAACAGCGGGGGGTACACAATGAGCAGTTCTTC; CDR3 protein: CASSKQRGVHNEQFF
V gene: TRBV3-1/TRBV3-2; D gene: TRBD1; clone size: .; J gene: TRBJ2-2; CDR3 DNA: TGTGCCAGCAGCCAAGGTAGACAGGGTGGGCCCGGGGAGCTGTTTTTT; CDR3 protein: CASSQGRQGGPGELFF
V gene: TRBV27; D gene: .; clone size: .; J gene: TRBJ1-3; CDR3 DNA: TGTGCCAGCAGTTTATCGGGAGGGGGTAACACCATATATTTT; CDR3 protein: CASSLSGGGNTIYF
V gene: TRBV15; D gene: TRBD2; clone size: .; J gene: TRBJ2-2; CDR3 DNA: TGTGCCACCAGCCACGGACTAGCGGGTTACACCGGGGAGCTGTTTTTT; CDR3 protein: CATSHGLAGYTGELFF
V gene: TRBV6-2/TRBV6-3; D gene: .; clone size: .; J gene: TRBJ1-1; CDR3 DNA: TGTGCCAGCAGTTACGGTCTGAGGGAGTTGGGCACTGAAGCTTTCTTT; CDR3 protein: CASSYGLRELGTEAFF
V gene: TRBV7-9; D gene: TRBD2; clone size: .; J gene: TRBJ2-7; CDR3 DNA: TGTGCCAGCAGCCTCGGACTAGCGGAAATCAGGCAGTACTTC; CDR3 protein: CASSLGLAEIRQYF
V gene: TRBV5-1; D gene: TRBD2; clone size: .; J gene: TRBJ2-3; CDR3 DNA: TGCGCCAGCGGATCGAGCGGGGCGATCACAGATACGCAGTATTTT; CDR3 protein: CASGSSGAITDTQYF